This T cell receptor (beta chain) is from a study of cytomegalovirus exposure and HLA in healthy donors. General study results and limits: CMV serostatus alone was available as immune exposure information. The investigators catalogued 150 to 200 TCR beta chains as cytomegalovirus-associated.

Researchers ran the PCR with 60 Vbeta and 13 Jbeta primers. Measured with immunoSEQ multiplex PCR; TCRdb has only the in-frame clones, and not every one. The table has hundreds of thousands of clones, roughly 81% seen once. To note about this clone: Its antigen is as yet unknown.

CDR1 and CDR2 (germline): LGHNA, YNFKEQ. CDR3 length: 16 residues. V shed 0 bases and J shed 1 base, with 11 bases lying between them. The sequenced material came from PBMCs. The chain combines TRBV4-2 with TRBJ2-3; no reliable D call. The source is a girl aged 2-10 years in good health and CMV-seronegative. CDR3 amino acids: CASSQDSRVGTDTQYF. The CDR3 nucleotides read TGTGCCAGCAGCCAAGATTCTAGAGTTGGCACAGATACGCAGTATTTT.